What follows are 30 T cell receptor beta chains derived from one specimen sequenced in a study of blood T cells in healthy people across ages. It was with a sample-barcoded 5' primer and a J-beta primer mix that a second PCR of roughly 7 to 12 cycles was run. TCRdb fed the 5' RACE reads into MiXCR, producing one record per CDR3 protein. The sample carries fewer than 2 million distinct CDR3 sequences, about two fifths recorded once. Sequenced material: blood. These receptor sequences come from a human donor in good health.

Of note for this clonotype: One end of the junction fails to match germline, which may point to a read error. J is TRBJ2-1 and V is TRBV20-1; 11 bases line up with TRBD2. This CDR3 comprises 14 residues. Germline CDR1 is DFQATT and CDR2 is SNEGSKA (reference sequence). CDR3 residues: CSALSGGEVDEQFF. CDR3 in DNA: TGTAGTGCTCTTAGCGGGGGGGAGGTGGATGAGCAGTTCTTC.

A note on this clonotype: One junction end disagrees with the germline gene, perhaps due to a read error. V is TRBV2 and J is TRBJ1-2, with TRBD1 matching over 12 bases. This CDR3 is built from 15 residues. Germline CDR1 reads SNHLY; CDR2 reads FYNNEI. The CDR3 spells CASSTGTGGTYDYTF. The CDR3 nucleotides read TGTGCCAGCAGTACCGGGACAGGGGGCACCTATGACTACACCTTC.

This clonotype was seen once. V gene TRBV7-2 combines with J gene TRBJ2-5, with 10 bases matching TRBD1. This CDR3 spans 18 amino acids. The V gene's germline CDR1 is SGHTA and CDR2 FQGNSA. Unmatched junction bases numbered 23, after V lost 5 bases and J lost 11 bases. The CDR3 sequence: CASSPGDPGTGDWREQYF. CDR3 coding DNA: TGTGCCAGCAGCCCCGGGGACCCCGGGACAGGGGATTGGAGGGAGCAGTACTTC.

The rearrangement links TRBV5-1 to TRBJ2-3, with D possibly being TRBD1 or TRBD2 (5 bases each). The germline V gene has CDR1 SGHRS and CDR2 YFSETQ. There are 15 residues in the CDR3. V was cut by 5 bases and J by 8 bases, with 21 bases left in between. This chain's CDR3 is CASSYGTLTYFTQYF. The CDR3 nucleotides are TGCGCCAGCAGTTACGGGACCTTGACATATTTTACGCAGTATTTT.

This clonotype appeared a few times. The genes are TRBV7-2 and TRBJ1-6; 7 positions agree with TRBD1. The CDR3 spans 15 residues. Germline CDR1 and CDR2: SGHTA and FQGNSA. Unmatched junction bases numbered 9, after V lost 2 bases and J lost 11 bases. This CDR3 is CASSLNRGRGAPLHF. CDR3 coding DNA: TGTGCCAGCAGCTTAAACAGGGGAAGGGGAGCACCCCTCCACTTT.

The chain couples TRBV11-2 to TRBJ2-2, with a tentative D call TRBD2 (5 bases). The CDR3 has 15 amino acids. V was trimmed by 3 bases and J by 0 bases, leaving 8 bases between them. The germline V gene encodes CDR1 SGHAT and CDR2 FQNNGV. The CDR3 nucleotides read TGTGCCAGCAGCTTGATAGCGCCGAACACCGGGGAGCTGTTTTTT. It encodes CASSLIAPNTGELFF.

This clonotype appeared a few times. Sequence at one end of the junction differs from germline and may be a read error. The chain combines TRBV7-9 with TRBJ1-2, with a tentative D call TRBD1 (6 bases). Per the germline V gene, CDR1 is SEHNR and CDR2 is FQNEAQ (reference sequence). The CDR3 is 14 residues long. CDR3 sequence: CASILQGFNYGYTF. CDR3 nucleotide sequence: TGTGCCAGCATCTTACAGGGATTTAACTATGGCTACACCTTC.

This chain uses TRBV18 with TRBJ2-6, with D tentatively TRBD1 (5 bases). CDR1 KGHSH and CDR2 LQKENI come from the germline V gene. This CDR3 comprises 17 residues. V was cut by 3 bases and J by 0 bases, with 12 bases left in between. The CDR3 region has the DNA TGTGCCAGCTCACCGACGGTGACAGTCTCTGGGGCCAACGTCCTGACTTTC. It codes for CASSPTVTVSGANVLTF.

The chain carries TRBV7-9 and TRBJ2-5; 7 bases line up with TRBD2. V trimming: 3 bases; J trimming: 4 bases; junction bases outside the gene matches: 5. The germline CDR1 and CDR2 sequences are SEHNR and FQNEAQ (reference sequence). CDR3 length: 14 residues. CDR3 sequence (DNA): TGTGCCAGCAGCTTTATGTCGGGGGGAGAGACCCAGTACTTC. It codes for CASSFMSGGETQYF.

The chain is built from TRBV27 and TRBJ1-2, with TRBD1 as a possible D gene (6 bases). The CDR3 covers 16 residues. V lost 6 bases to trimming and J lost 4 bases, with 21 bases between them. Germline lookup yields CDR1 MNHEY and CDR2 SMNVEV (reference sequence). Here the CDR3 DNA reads TGTGCCAGCAGCCCCAGGGGTGGGGCTCTATTCTATGGCTACACCTTC. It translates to CASSPRGGALFYGYTF.

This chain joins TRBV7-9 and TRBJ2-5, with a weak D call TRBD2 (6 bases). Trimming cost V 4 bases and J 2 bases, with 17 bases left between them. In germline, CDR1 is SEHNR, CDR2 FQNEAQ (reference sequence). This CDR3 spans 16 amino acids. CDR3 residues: CASSSGLITPQETQYF. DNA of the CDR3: TGTGCCAGCAGCTCGGGACTCATAACCCCTCAAGAGACCCAGTACTTC.

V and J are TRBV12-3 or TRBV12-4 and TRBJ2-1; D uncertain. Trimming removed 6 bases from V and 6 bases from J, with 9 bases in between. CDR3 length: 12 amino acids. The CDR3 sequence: CASSPVPNEQFF. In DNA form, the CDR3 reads TGTGCCAGCAGCCCAGTCCCCAATGAGCAGTTCTTC.

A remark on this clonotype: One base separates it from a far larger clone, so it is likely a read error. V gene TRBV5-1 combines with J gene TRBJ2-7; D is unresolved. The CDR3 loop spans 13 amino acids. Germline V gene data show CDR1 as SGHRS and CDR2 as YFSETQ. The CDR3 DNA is TGCGCCAGCGGCTTGTTGGGCAGCTACGAGCAGTACTTC. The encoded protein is CASGLLGSYEQYF.

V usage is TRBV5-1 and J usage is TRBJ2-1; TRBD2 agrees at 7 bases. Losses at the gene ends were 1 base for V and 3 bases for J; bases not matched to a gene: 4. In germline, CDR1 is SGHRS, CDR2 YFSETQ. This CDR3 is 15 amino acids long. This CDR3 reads CASSLTSENYNEQFF. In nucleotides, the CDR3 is TGCGCCAGCAGCTTGACTAGCGAGAACTACAATGAGCAGTTCTTC.

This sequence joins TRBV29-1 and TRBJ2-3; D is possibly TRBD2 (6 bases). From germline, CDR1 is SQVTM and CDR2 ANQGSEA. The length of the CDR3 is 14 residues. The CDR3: CSSSRGSPADTQYF. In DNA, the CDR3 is TGCAGTTCCTCTCGGGGGTCCCCGGCAGATACGCAGTATTTT.

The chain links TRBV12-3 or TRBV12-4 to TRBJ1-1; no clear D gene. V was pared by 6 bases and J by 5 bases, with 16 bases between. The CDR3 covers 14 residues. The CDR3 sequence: CASSPQPGVTEAFF. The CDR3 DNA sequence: TGTGCCAGCAGCCCACAGCCCGGGGTTACTGAAGCTTTCTTT.

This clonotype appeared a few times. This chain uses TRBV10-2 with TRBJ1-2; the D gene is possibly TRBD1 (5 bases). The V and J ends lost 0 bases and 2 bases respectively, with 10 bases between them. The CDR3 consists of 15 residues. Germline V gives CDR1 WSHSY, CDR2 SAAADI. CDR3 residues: CASSESGGPNYGYTF. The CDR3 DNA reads TGCGCCAGCAGTGAGTCTGGGGGACCAAACTATGGCTACACCTTC.

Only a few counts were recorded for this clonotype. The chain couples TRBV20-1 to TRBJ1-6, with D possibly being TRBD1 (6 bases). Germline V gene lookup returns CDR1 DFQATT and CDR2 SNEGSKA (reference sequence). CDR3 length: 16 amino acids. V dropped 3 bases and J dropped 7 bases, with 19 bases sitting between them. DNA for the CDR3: TGCAGTGCTAGGGTCAATTCAGGGGTTAGCAATTCACCCCTCCACTTT. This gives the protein CSARVNSGVSNSPLHF.

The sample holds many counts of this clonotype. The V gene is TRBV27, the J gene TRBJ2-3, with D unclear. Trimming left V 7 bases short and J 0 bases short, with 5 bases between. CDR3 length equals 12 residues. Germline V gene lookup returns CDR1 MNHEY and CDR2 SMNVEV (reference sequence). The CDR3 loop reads CASTASTDTQYF. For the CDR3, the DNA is TGTGCCAGCACGGCTAGCACAGATACGCAGTATTTT.

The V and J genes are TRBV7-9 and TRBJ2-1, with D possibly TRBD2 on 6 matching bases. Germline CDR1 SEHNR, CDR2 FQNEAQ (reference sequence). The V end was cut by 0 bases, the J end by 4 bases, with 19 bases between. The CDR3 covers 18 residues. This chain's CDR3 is CASSLAGGSGGNYNEQFF. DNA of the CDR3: TGTGCCAGCAGCTTAGCGGGGGGTAGCGGAGGGAATTACAATGAGCAGTTCTTC.

CDR3 nucleotide sequence: TGTGCCAGCAGTCCCCAGGGGGAGAACTACGAGCAGTACTTC. Amino acids: CASSPQGENYEQYF. J is TRBJ2-7 and V is TRBV28; 7 positions match TRBD1. Looked up from germline, CDR1 is MDHEN and CDR2 is SYDVKM. V gave up 5 bases and J gave up 3 bases; unmatched junction bases: 7. This CDR3 is 14 amino acids long.

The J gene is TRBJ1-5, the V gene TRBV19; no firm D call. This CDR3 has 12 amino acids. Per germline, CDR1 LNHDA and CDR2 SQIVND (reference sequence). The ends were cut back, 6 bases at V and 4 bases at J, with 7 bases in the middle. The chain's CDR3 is CASRNTNQPQHF. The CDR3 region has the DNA TGTGCCAGTAGGAACACAAATCAGCCCCAGCATTTT. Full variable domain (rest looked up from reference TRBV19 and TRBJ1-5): DGGITQSPKYLFRKEGQNVTLSCEQNLNHDAMYWYRQDPGQGLRLIYYSQIVNDFQKGDIAEGYSVSREKKESFPLTVTSAQKNPTAFYLCASRNTNQPQHFGDGTRLSIL.

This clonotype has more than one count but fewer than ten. CDR3 region: CASSYEGAVNEQFF. The CDR3 DNA reads TGTGCCAGCAGTTACGAAGGGGCTGTAAATGAGCAGTTCTTC. This sequence joins TRBV6-5 and TRBJ2-1, with D maybe TRBD1 (5 bases). The CDR3 extends over 14 amino acids. Per the germline V gene, CDR1 is MNHEY and CDR2 is SVGAGI. V was shortened by 2 bases and J by 7 bases, with 12 bases between the two germline ends.

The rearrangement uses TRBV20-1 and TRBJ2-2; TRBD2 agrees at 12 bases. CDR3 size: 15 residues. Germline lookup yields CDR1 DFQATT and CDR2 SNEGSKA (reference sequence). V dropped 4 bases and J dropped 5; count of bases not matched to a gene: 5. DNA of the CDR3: TGCAGTGCTACCCTAGCGGGGGGGAGGACCGGGGAGCTGTTTTTT. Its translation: CSATLAGGRTGELFF.

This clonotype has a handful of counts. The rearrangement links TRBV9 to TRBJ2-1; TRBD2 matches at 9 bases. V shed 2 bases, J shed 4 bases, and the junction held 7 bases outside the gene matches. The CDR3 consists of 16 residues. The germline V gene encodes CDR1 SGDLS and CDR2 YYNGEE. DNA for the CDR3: TGTGCCAGCAGCGTCGGCGGGGGGGCAGGGTACAATGAGCAGTTCTTC. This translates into CASSVGGGAGYNEQFF.

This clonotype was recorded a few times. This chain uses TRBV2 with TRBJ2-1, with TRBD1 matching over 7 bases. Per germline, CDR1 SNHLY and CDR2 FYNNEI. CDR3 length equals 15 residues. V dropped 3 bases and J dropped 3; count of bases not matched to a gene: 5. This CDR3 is CASSDGTESYNEQFF. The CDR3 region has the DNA TGTGCCAGCAGTGACGGGACAGAAAGCTACAATGAGCAGTTCTTC.

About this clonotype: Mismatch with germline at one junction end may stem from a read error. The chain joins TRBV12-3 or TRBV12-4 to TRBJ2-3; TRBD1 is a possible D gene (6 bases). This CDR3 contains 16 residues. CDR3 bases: TGTGCCAGCAGTCCGACCGGACAGATAAGGGCAGATGCGCAGTATTTT. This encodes CASSPTGQIRADAQYF.

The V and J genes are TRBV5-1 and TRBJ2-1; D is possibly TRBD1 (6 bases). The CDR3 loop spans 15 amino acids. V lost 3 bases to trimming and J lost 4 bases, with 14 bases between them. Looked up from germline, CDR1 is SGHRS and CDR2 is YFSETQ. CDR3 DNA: TGCGCCAGCAGCTCCCGGGACAACTCTTACAATGAGCAGTTCTTC. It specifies CASSSRDNSYNEQFF.

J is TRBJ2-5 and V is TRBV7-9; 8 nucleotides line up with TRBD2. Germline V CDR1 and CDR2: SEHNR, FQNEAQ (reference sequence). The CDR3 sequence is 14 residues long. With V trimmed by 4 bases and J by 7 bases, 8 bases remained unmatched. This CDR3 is CASSSSGLVGTQYF. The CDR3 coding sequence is TGTGCCAGCAGCTCCTCGGGACTAGTGGGGACCCAGTACTTC.

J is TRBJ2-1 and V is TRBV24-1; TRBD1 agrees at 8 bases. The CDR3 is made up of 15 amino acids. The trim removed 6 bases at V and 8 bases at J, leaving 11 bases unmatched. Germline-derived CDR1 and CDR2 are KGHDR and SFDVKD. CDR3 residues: CATSRPDRDGYEQFF. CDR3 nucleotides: TGTGCCACCAGTCGTCCGGACAGGGATGGCTATGAGCAGTTCTTC.